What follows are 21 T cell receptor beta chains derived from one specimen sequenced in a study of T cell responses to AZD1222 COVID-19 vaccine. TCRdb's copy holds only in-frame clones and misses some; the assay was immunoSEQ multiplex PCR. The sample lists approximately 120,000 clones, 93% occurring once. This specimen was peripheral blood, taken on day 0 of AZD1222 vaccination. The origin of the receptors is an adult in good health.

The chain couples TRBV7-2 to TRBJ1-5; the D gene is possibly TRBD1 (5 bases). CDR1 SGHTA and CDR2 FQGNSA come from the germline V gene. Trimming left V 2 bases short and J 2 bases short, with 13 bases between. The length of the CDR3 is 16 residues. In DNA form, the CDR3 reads TGTGCCAGCAGCTTATGGTGGGGACGGGGCAATCAGCCCCAGCATTTT. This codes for CASSLWWGRGNQPQHF.

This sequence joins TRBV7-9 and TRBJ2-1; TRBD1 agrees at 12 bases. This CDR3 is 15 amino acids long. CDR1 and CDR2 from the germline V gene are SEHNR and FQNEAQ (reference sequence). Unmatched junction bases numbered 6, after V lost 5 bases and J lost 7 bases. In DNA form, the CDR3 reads TGTGCCAGCAGCGCGGGACAGGGGGCGCAAAATGAGCAGTTCTTC. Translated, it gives CASSAGQGAQNEQFF.

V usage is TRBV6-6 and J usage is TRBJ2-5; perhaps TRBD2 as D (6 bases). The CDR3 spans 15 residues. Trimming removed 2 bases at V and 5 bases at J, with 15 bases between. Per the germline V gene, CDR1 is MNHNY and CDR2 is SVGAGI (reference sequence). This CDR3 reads CASSYPRGGWETQYF. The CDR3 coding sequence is TGTGCCAGCAGTTACCCGCGGGGCGGGTGGGAGACCCAGTACTTC.

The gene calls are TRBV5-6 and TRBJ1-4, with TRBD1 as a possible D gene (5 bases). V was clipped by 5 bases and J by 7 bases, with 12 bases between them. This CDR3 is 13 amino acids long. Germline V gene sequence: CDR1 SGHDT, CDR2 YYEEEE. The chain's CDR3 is CASRPWGSEKLFF. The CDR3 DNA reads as TGTGCCAGCAGACCGTGGGGGAGTGAAAAACTGTTTTTT.

This CDR3 reads CASSSTDRTQYF. In DNA form, the CDR3 reads TGTGCCAGCAGCTCAACCGACAGGACCCAGTACTTC. The chain recombines TRBV13 with TRBJ2-5; perhaps TRBD1 as D (5 bases). This CDR3 comprises 12 residues. The V end was cut by 4 bases, the J end by 7 bases, with 10 bases between. Germline values: CDR1 PRHDT, CDR2 FYEKMQ (reference sequence).

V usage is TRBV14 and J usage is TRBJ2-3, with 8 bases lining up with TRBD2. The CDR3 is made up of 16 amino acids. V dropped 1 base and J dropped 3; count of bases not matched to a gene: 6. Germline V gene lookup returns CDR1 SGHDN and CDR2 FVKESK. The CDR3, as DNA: TGTGCCAGCAGCCAAGTTTACGGGGGGGCGACAGATACGCAGTATTTT. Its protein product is CASSQVYGGATDTQYF.

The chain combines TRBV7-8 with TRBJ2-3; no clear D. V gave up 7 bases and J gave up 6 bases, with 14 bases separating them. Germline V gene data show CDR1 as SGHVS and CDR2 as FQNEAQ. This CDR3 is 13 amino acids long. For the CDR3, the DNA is TGTGCCAGCACCATTGGGCCGATGGATACGCAGTATTTT. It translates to CASTIGPMDTQYF. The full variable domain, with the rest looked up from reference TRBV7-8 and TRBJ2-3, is GAGVSQSPRYKVAKRGQDVALRCDPISGHVSLFWYQQALGQGPEFLTYFQNEAQLDKSGLPSDRFFAERPEGSVSTLKIQRTQQEDSAVYLCASTIGPMDTQYFGPGTRLTVL.

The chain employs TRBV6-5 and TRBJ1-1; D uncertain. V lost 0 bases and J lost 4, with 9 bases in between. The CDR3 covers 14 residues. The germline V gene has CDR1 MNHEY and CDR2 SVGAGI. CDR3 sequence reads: CASSYSGRGTEAFF. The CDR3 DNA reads TGTGCCAGCAGTTACTCGGGTCGCGGCACTGAAGCTTTCTTT.

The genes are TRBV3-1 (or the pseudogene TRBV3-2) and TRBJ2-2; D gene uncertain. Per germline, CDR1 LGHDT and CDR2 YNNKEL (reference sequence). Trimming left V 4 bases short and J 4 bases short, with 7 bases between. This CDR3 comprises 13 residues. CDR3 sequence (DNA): TGTGCCAGCAGCCCTTGGGGCACCGGGGAGCTGTTTTTT. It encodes CASSPWGTGELFF.

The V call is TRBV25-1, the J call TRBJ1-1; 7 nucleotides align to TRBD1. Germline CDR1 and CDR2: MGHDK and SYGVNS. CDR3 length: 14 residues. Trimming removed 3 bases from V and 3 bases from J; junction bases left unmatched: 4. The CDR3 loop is CASSETRGDTEAFF. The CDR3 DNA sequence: TGTGCCAGCAGTGAGACCAGGGGGGACACTGAAGCTTTCTTT.

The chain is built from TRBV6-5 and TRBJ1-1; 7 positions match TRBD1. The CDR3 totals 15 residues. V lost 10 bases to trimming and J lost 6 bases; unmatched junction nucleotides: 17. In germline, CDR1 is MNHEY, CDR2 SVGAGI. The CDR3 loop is CAITTHSGQAAEAFF. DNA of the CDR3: TGTGCCATCACAACCCATTCCGGACAGGCGGCTGAAGCTTTCTTT.

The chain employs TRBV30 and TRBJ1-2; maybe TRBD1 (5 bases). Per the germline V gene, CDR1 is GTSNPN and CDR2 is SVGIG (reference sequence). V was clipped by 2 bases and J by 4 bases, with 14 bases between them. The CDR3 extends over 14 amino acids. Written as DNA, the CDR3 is TGTGCCTGGAGTATTCAACAGGATATCTATGGCTACACCTTC. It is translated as CAWSIQQDIYGYTF.

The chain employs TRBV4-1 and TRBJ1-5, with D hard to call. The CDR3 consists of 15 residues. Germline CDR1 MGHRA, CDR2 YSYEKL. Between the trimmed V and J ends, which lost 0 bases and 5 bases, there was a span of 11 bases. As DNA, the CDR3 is TGCGCCAGCAGCCAAGATAGGACGGTTTATCAGCCCCAGCATTTT. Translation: CASSQDRTVYQPQHF.

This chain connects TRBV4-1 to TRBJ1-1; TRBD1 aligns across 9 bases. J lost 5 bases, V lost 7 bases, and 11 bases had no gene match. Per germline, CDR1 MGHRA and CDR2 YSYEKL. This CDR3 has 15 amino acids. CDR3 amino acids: CASNTGGASGTEAFF. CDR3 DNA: TGCGCCAGCAACACAGGGGGCGCTTCGGGAACTGAAGCTTTCTTT.

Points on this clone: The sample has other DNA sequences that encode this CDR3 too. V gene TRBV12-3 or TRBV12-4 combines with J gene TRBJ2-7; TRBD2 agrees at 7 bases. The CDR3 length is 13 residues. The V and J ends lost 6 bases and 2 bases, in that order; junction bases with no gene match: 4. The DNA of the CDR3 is TGTGCCAGCAGCCTTGGACTAGCCTACGAGCAGTACTTC. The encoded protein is CASSLGLAYEQYF.

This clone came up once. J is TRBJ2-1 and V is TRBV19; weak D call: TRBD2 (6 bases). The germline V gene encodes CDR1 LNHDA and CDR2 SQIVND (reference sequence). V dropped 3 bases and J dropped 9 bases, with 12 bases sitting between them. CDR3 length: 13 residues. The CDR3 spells CASSMGTGSEQFF. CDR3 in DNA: TGTGCCAGTAGTATGGGGACCGGGAGTGAGCAGTTCTTC.

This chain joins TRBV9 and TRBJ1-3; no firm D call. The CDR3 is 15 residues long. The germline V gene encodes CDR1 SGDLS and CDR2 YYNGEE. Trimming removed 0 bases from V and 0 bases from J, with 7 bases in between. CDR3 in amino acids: CASSVEGLSGNTIYF. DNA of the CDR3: TGTGCCAGCAGCGTAGAAGGGCTCTCTGGAAACACCATATATTTT.

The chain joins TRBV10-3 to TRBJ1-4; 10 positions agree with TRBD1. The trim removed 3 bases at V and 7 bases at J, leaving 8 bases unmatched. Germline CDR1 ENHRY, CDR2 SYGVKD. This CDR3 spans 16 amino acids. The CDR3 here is CAISDYAGTGVEKLFF. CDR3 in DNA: TGTGCCATCAGTGATTACGCCGGGACAGGGGTTGAAAAACTGTTTTTT.

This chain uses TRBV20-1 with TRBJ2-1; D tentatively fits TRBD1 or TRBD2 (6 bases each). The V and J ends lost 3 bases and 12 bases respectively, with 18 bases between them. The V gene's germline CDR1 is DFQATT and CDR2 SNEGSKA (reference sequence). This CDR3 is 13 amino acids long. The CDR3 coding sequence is TGCAGTGCTAGTCTCCGGACCCGGGGGCCGCAGTTCTTC. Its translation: CSASLRTRGPQFF.

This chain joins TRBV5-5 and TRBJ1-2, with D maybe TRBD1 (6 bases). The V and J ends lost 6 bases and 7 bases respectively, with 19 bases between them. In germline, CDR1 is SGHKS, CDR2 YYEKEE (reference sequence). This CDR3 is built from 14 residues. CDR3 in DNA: TGTGCCAGCACCTCCGGTCCAGGGGCCAGTGGCTACACCTTC. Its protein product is CASTSGPGASGYTF.

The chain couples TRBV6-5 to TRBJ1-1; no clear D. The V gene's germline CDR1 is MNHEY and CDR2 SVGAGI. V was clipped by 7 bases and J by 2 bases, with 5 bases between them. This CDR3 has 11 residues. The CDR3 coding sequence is TGTGCCAGCAAGATAAACACTGAAGCTTTCTTT. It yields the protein CASKINTEAFF.